Given below is one T cell receptor (beta chain) in context. Sequencing used immunoSEQ multiplex PCR; TCRdb keeps in-frame clones, though not all of them. Of roughly 70,000 clones detected, roughly nine tenths appear once; the ten largest clones hold over 1%. Germline CDR1 reads SGHRS; CDR2 reads YFSETQ. The CDR3 covers 14 residues. V was clipped by 3 bases and J by 3 bases; unmatched bases: 5. This entry belongs to a study of T cell changes during pregnancy in multiple sclerosis. The clonotype was recovered from a female donor with multiple sclerosis, enrolled in a pregnancy study. This sequence joins TRBV5-1 and TRBJ1-1, with 7 bases aligning to TRBD1. Material: peripheral blood, obtained in the third trimester of pregnancy. CDR3 sequence (DNA): TGCGCCAGCAGCTCCACAGGGGTATACACTGAAGCTTTCTTT. Its translation: CASSSTGVYTEAFF.